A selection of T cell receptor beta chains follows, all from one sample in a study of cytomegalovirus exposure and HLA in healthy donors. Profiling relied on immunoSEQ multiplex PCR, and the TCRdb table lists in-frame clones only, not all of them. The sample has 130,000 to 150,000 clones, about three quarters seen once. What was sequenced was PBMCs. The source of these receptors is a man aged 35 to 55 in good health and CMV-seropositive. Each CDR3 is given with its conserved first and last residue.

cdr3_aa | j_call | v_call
CASSYPDYGYTF | TRBJ1-2 | TRBV6-6
CASNLDTGIGYGYTF | TRBJ1-2 | TRBV5-6
CATSRAGQGQETQYF | TRBJ2-5 | TRBV15
CASRGLAEALREQYF | TRBJ2-7 | TRBV5-6
CASSRLGLASNEQYF | TRBJ2-7 | TRBV5-6
CASGRQGAGDTQYF | TRBJ2-3 | TRBV2
CASSQRGGSSYNEQFF | TRBJ2-1 | TRBV14
CASSFQPGGYGYTF | TRBJ1-2 | TRBV28
CASSLGQGTYNEQFF | TRBJ2-1 | TRBV27
CASSGRVGNTEAFF | TRBJ1-1 | TRBV5-1
CASSGTGGLYEQYF | TRBJ2-7 | TRBV19
CATSEDRGAGANVLTF | TRBJ2-6 | TRBV15
CASSLLAGELDEQFF | TRBJ2-1 | TRBV7-3
CASSFQGRVYEQYF | TRBJ2-7 | TRBV19
CAWSVRRGASGETQYF | TRBJ2-5 | TRBV30